This T cell receptor beta chain emerged from a study of cytomegalovirus exposure and HLA in healthy donors. PCR amplification relied on 60 Vbeta primers (plus 13 Jbeta primers). Measured with immunoSEQ multiplex PCR; TCRdb has only the in-frame clones, and not every one. The repertoire includes approximately 100,000 clones, 65% to 80% of them detected once, and approximately 9.9% sits in the top ten. Points from the study as a whole: Across donors, presence/absence analyses took sequencing depth to be roughly uniform. TCR association rates varied by HLA locus in a later analysis, with DRB1 highest and HLA-C lowest.

Concerning this clone: The antigen is unknown.

CDR1 KGHSH and CDR2 LQKENI come from the germline V gene. V lost 1 base to trimming and J lost 5 bases, with 6 bases between them. The CDR3 loop spans 14 amino acids. The genes are TRBV18 and TRBJ1-6; D remains ambiguous. The sample was PBMCs. The source of this sequence is a man aged 35 to 55 in good health and CMV-seropositive. The CDR3 is CASSPRGNNSPLHF. The CDR3 bases are TGTGCCAGCTCACCACGCGGAAATAATTCACCCCTCCACTTT.